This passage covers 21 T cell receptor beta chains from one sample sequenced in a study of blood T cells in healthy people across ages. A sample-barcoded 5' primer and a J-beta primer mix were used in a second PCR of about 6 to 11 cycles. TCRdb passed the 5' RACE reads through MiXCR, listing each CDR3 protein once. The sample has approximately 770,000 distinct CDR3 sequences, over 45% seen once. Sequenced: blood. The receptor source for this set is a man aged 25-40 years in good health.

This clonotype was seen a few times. DNA for the CDR3: TGTGCCAGCAATGTAGGGGTCAATGAGCAGTTCTTC. Translating gives CASNVGVNEQFF. This sequence joins TRBV5-6 and TRBJ2-1; a possible D gene is TRBD1 (5 bases). The CDR3 sequence is 12 residues long. In germline, CDR1 is SGHDT, CDR2 YYEEEE. V lost 6 bases and J 6 bases, leaving 10 bases between the germline ends.

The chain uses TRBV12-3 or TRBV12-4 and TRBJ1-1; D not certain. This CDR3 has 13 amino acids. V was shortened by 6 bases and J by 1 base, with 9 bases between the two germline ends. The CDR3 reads CASRGDTNTEAFF. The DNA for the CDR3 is TGTGCCAGCAGGGGAGACACGAACACTGAAGCTTTCTTT.

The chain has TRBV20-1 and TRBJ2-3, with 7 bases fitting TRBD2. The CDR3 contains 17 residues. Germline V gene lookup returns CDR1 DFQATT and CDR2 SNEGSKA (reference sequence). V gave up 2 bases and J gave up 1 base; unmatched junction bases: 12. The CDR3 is CSARLPELGGGTDTQYF. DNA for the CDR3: TGCAGTGCTAGACTCCCCGAACTGGGGGGGGGCACAGATACGCAGTATTTT.

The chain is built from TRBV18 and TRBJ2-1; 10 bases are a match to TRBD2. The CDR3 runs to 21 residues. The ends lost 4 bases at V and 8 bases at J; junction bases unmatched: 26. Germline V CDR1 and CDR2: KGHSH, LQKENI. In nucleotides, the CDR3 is TGTGCCAGCTCACTACGATGGCCGGGACTAGCGACAAAAAGGGACGTCCATGAGCAGTTCTTC. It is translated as CASSLRWPGLATKRDVHEQFF. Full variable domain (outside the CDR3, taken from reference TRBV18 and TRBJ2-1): NAGVMQNPRHLVRRRGQEARLRCSPMKGHSHVYWYRQLPEEGLKFMVYLQKENIIDESGMPKERFSAEFPKEGPSILRIQQVVRGDSAAYFCASSLRWPGLATKRDVHEQFFGPGTRLTVL.

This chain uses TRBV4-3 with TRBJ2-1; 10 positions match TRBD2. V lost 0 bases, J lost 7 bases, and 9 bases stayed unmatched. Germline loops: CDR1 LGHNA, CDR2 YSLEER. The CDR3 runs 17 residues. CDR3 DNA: TGCGCCAGCAGCCAAGATCTGGCTAGCGGGAGCTCTAATGAGCAGTTCTTC. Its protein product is CASSQDLASGSSNEQFF.

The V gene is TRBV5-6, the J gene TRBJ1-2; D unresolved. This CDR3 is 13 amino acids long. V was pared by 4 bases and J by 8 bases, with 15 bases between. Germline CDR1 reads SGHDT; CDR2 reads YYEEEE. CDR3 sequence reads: CASSPVDQQGYTF. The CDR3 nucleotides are TGTGCCAGCAGCCCAGTCGACCAGCAGGGCTACACCTTC.

The CDR3 DNA follows: TGTGCCAGCACCTCCCTGAACTCTGGGGCCAACGTCCTGACTTTC. Its translation: CASTSLNSGANVLTF. The chain is built from TRBV28 and TRBJ2-6; no reliable D call. Per the germline V gene, CDR1 is MDHEN and CDR2 is SYDVKM. Trimming cost V 7 bases and J 0 bases, with 10 bases left between them. The CDR3 has 15 residues.

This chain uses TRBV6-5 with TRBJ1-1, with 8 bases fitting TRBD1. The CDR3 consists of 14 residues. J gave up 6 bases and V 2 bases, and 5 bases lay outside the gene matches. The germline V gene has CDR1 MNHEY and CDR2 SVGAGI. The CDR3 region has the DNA TGTGCCAGCAGTTACCCTGGACAGGGCTCTGAAGCTTTCTTT. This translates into CASSYPGQGSEAFF.

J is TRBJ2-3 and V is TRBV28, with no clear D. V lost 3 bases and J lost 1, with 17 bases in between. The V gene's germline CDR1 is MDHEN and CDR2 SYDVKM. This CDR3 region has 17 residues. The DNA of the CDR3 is TGTGCCAGCAGTTTTTCCCCGGCCAGCTACGGCACAGATACGCAGTATTTT. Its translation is CASSFSPASYGTDTQYF.

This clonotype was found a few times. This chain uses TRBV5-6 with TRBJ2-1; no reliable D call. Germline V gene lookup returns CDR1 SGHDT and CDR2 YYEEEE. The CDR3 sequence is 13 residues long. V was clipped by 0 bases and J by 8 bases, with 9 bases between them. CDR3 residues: CASSLVSSDEQFF. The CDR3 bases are TGTGCCAGCAGCTTGGTCTCGTCCGATGAGCAGTTCTTC.

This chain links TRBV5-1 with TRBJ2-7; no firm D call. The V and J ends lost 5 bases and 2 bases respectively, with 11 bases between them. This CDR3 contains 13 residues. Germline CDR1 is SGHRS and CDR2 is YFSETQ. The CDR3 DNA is TGCGCCAGCAGTTCCCCGGCCCCCTACGAGCAGTACTTC. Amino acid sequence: CASSSPAPYEQYF.

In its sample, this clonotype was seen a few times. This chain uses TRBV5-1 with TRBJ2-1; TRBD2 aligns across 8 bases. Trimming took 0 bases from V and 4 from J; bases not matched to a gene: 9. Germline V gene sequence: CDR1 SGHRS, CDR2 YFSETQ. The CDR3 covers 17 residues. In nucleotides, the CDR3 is TGCGCCAGCAGCTTGGCCCCGGCGGGAGGATTTTACAATGAGCAGTTCTTC. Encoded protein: CASSLAPAGGFYNEQFF.

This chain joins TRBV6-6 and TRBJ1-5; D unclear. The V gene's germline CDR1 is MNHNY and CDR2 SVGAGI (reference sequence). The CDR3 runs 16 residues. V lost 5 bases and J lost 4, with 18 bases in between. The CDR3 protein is CASSPRREPMNQPQHF. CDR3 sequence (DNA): TGTGCCAGCAGTCCGCGAAGAGAACCAATGAATCAGCCCCAGCATTTT.

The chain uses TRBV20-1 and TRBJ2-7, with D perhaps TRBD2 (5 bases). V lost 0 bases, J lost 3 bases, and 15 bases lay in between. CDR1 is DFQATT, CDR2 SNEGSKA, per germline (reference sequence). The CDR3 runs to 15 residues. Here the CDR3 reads CSARDLDGDYYEQYF. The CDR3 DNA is TGCAGTGCTAGAGATCTCGACGGTGACTACTACGAGCAGTACTTC.

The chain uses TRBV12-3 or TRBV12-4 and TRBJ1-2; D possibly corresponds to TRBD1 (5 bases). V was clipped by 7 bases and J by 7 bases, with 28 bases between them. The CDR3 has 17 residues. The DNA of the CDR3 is TGTGCCAGCACCATAGGGATTGGCGCACGGGGGGAACGTGGCTACACCTTC. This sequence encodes CASTIGIGARGERGYTF.

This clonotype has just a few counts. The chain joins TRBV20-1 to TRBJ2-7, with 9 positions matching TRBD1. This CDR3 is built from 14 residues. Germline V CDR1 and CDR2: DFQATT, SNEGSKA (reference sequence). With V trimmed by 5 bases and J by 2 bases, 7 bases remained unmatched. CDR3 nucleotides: TGCAGTGCTGGGGGGACAGGGAGGACCTACGAGCAGTACTTC. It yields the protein CSAGGTGRTYEQYF.

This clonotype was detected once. The DNA of the CDR3 is TGTGCCAGCAGAAGTCAATATGAGCAGTTCTTC. As protein: CASRSQYEQFF. V gene TRBV7-9 combines with J gene TRBJ2-1; D remains ambiguous. Trimming took off 6 bases at V and 8 bases at J, with 8 bases between the two ends. CDR3 size: 11 residues. Germline-derived CDR1 and CDR2 are SEHNR and FQNEAQ (reference sequence).

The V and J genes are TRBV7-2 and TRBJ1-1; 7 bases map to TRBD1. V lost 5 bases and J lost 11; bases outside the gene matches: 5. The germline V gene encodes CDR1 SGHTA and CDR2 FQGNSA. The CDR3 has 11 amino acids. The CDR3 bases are TGTGCCAGCAGCGGCAGGGGGGCGGCTTTCTTT. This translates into CASSGRGAAFF.

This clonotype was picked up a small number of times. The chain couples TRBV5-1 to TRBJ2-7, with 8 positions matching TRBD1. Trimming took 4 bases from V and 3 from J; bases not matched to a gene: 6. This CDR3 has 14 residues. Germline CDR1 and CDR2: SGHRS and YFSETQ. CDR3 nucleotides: TGCGCCAGCAGCGGGACAGGTCCGGACTACGAGCAGTACTTC. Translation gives CASSGTGPDYEQYF.

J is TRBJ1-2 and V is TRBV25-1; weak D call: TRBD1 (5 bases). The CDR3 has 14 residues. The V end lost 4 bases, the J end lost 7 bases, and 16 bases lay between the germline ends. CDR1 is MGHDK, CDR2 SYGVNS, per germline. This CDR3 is CASSADRSVPGYTF. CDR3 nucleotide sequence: TGTGCCAGCAGTGCAGACAGATCCGTCCCTGGCTACACCTTC.

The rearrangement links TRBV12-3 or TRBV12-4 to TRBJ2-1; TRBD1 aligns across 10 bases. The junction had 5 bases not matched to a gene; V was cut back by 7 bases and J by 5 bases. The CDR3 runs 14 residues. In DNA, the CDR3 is TGTGCCAGCACAAGACAGGGGGCACACAATGAGCAGTTCTTC. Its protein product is CASTRQGAHNEQFF.